These 26 T cell receptor beta chains originate from one sample sequenced in a study of Ad26.COV2.S vaccination and SARS-CoV-2 variants. The treatment: around 19 received Ad26.COV2.S at low or high dose, single or two shots; roughly five received placebo; per-sample allocation not given. Collection of samples fell on day 63 after the first vaccine or placebo injection. The assay was immunoSEQ multiplex PCR, and TCRdb's table has in-frame clones only and misses some. This table has hundreds of thousands of clones, about 92% appearing once. Sequencing used peripheral blood, obtained in a trial of Ad26.COV2.S vaccine versus placebo. The receptor source for this set is a person between 18 and 65 years old who received the Ad26.COV2.S COVID-19 vaccine or a placebo.

The genes are TRBV7-9 and TRBJ2-7; 7 bases are shared with TRBD1. Looked up from germline, CDR1 is SEHNR and CDR2 is FQNEAQ (reference sequence). The CDR3 is 18 residues long. Germline trimming cut 5 bases from V and 0 bases from J; bases unmatched to any gene: 16. For the CDR3, the DNA is TGTGCCAGCAGCCGTTTAGGTAGTTCCGGGACAGACTCCTACGAGCAGTACTTC. Translated, it gives CASSRLGSSGTDSYEQYF.

The chain uses TRBV7-2 and TRBJ1-6, with no clear D. The ends were cut back, 1 base at V and 7 bases at J, with 11 bases in the middle. The CDR3 length is 15 residues. Looked up from germline, CDR1 is SGHTA and CDR2 is FQGNSA. DNA for the CDR3: TGTGCCAGCAGCTTAGTAACGGCGAAAAATTCACCCCTCCACTTT. It encodes CASSLVTAKNSPLHF.

This rearrangement joins TRBV7-9 to TRBJ2-1; 9 bases agree with TRBD2. Germline values: CDR1 SEHNR, CDR2 FQNEAQ (reference sequence). The CDR3 runs to 17 residues. V shed 0 bases, J shed 5 bases, and the junction held 8 bases outside the gene matches. In DNA, the CDR3 is TGTGCCAGCAGCTTAGCGGGGCTGCGGGGGGGCGACAATGAGCAGTTCTTC. Residues: CASSLAGLRGGDNEQFF.

J is TRBJ1-4 and V is TRBV5-1; D unresolved. This CDR3 region has 14 residues. Germline CDR1 and CDR2: SGHRS and YFSETQ. Trimming removed 1 base from V and 0 bases from J, with 4 bases in between. The CDR3 reads CASSLSATNEKLFF. For the CDR3, the DNA is TGCGCCAGCAGCTTGTCCGCAACTAATGAAAAACTGTTTTTT.

V and J are TRBV20-1 and TRBJ1-3, with a weak D call TRBD1 (5 bases). The CDR3 spans 13 residues. Germline CDR1 is DFQATT and CDR2 is SNEGSKA (reference sequence). Trimming removed 3 bases from V and 2 bases from J, with 8 bases in between. The CDR3 coding sequence is TGCAGTGCTAGTCGGGGGGCTGGAAACACCATATATTTT. This codes for CSASRGAGNTIYF.

This chain joins TRBV18 and TRBJ2-3, with D unclear. The CDR3 runs to 14 residues. The V end was cut by 0 bases, the J end by 6 bases, with 10 bases between. CDR1 KGHSH and CDR2 LQKENI come from the germline V gene. The CDR3 DNA is TGTGCCAGCTCACCACCTTCAGCCGATGATACGCAGTATTTT. This sequence encodes CASSPPSADDTQYF.

On this clone itself: Germline and junction disagree at one end, which may indicate a read error. This CDR3 reads CASREDRANGYTF. The DNA of the CDR3 is TGTGCCAGCAGAGAAGACAGGGCAAATGGCTACACCTTC. V gene TRBV6-1 combines with J gene TRBJ1-2, with TRBD1 matching over 7 bases. This CDR3 has 13 amino acids. From germline, CDR1 is MNHNS and CDR2 SASEGT.

This chain joins TRBV7-9 and TRBJ2-7, with unresolved D. CDR1 SEHNR and CDR2 FQNEAQ come from the germline V gene (reference sequence). Trimming took off 5 bases at V and 4 bases at J, with 18 bases between the two ends. The CDR3 totals 15 residues. CDR3 residues: CASSPTVGRIYEQYF. In nucleotides, the CDR3 is TGTGCCAGCAGCCCAACCGTAGGCAGGATATACGAGCAGTACTTC.

This chain uses TRBV15 with TRBJ1-1, with D possibly being TRBD1 (5 bases). Germline CDR1 LNHNV, CDR2 YYDKDF (reference sequence). Trimming cost V 0 bases and J 5 bases, with 13 bases left between them. The CDR3 runs 15 residues. CDR3 coding DNA: TGTGCCACCAGCAGAGATCGTCAGGGAGGAACTGAAGCTTTCTTT. Translated, it gives CATSRDRQGGTEAFF.

The chain recombines TRBV5-4 with TRBJ2-1; possibly TRBD1 or TRBD2 for D (7 bases each). In germline, CDR1 is SGHNT, CDR2 YYREEE (reference sequence). Trimming shortened V by 9 bases and J by 7 bases, and 20 bases separated the two germline ends. The CDR3 is made up of 14 amino acids. Here the CDR3 DNA reads TGTGCCATCCTCAGGGGGGGCCGGGGGAATGAGCAGTTCTTC. Amino acid sequence: CAILRGGRGNEQFF.

On this clone: One end of the junction does not line up with germline, which may come from a read error. The V call is TRBV7-2, the J call TRBJ1-4, with a weak D call TRBD1 (6 bases). This CDR3 has 13 residues. Germline lookup yields CDR1 SGHTA and CDR2 FQGNSA. The CDR3 region is CASSLDAAGGQLF. The CDR3 DNA reads as TGTGCCAGCAGCTTAGACGCGGCGGGGGGGCAGCTTTTT.

This chain links TRBV12-3 or TRBV12-4 with TRBJ2-5, with D uncertain. The CDR3 loop spans 11 amino acids. V was pared by 5 bases and J by 2 bases, with 3 bases between. CDR3 protein: CASSPQETQYF. The DNA of the CDR3 is TGTGCCAGCAGTCCTCAAGAGACCCAGTACTTC.

The CDR3 region is CARDTQPGYYEQYF. Written as DNA, the CDR3 is TGTGCCAGAGACACCCAACCCGGGTATTACGAGCAGTACTTC. The J gene is TRBJ2-7, the V gene TRBV6-5; no definite D call. Trimming stripped 9 bases from V and 4 bases from J, with 19 bases between. Looked up from germline, CDR1 is MNHEY and CDR2 is SVGAGI. CDR3 length equals 14 residues.

This clone was observed a handful of times. The chain employs TRBV5-6 and TRBJ1-1; the D is unclear. The CDR3 sequence is 13 residues long. The V and J ends lost 4 bases and 11 bases respectively, with 18 bases between them. CDR1 and CDR2 (germline): SGHDT, YYEEEE. The CDR3 coding sequence is TGTGCCAGCAGCCTACTTGGAGGGCCGGGCGCTTTCTTT. Its translation is CASSLLGGPGAFF.

The chain links TRBV2 to TRBJ1-2; no definite D call. V dropped 2 bases and J dropped 2 bases, with 6 bases sitting between them. The CDR3 spans 13 residues. Germline V CDR1 and CDR2: SNHLY, FYNNEI. In DNA, the CDR3 is TGTGCCAGCAGTGAACAGTTAAACTATGGCTACACCTTC. This translates into CASSEQLNYGYTF.

The chain combines TRBV7-2 with TRBJ2-1; the D is unclear. Trimming took off 1 base at V and 3 bases at J, with 7 bases between the two ends. From germline, CDR1 is SGHTA and CDR2 FQGNSA. The CDR3 sequence is 14 residues long. The CDR3: CASSLDFFYNEQFF. The DNA of the CDR3 is TGTGCCAGCAGCTTAGATTTTTTCTACAATGAGCAGTTCTTC.

V usage is TRBV6-1 and J usage is TRBJ1-3; D is ambiguous. The CDR3 consists of 16 residues. V lost 2 bases and J 0 bases, leaving 11 bases between the germline ends. Per the germline V gene, CDR1 is MNHNS and CDR2 is SASEGT. The CDR3 nucleotides read TGTGCCAGCAGTGAAATTCGATCTTACTCTGGAAACACCATATATTTT. This encodes CASSEIRSYSGNTIYF.

The chain is built from TRBV10-3 and TRBJ2-1, with 10 nucleotides matching TRBD1. V lost 7 bases to trimming and J lost 2 bases; unmatched junction nucleotides: 5. Per the germline V gene, CDR1 is ENHRY and CDR2 is SYGVKD. CDR3 length: 15 residues. The CDR3 nucleotides read TGTGCCATCAACCCTGGACAGGGGGCCTACAATGAGCAGTTCTTC. It specifies CAINPGQGAYNEQFF.

V is TRBV20-1 and J is TRBJ1-1; D is uncertain. The germline V gene encodes CDR1 DFQATT and CDR2 SNEGSKA (reference sequence). V shed 6 bases and J shed 1 base, with 3 bases lying between them. The CDR3 sequence is 10 residues long. The DNA for the CDR3 is TGCAGTGCGAGGAACACTGAAGCTTTCTTT. This encodes CSARNTEAFF.

This chain connects TRBV6-4 to TRBJ2-7, with TRBD1 identical over 7 bases. Germline CDR1 is MRHNA and CDR2 is SNTAGT. The CDR3 totals 18 residues. Losses at the gene ends were 4 bases for V and 4 bases for J; bases not matched to a gene: 19. The CDR3 here is CASSVDRVELRHVYEQYF. CDR3 bases: TGTGCCAGCAGTGTAGACAGGGTGGAGCTCCGACATGTATACGAGCAGTACTTC.

The V and J genes are TRBV11-3 and TRBJ2-3; D is unclear. Germline CDR1 and CDR2: SGHNT and YENEEA. V shed 0 bases and J shed 1 base, with 8 bases lying between them. The CDR3 consists of 15 residues. CDR3 amino acids: CASSLDLAGTDTQYF. The CDR3 DNA reads as TGTGCCAGCAGCTTAGATCTTGCCGGCACAGATACGCAGTATTTT.

V gene TRBV9 combines with J gene TRBJ2-5; the D call may be TRBD1 or TRBD2 (5 bases each). V was clipped by 3 bases and J by 2 bases, with 11 bases between them. Germline-derived CDR1 and CDR2 are SGDLS and YYNGEE. CDR3 length equals 14 residues. CDR3 nucleotide sequence: TGTGCCAGCAGCGGAACGGGGCGGCAAGAGACCCAGTACTTC. The encoded protein is CASSGTGRQETQYF.

The chain links TRBV6-4 to TRBJ2-1, with TRBD2 matching 9 bases. The CDR3 sequence is 15 residues long. Germline assignment: CDR1 MRHNA and CDR2 SNTAGT. V was pared by 2 bases and J by 4 bases, with 3 bases of the junction left unmatched. CDR3 bases: TGTGCCAGCAGTGACGGGCTAGCGGGGTACAATGAGCAGTTCTTC. Residues: CASSDGLAGYNEQFF.

J is TRBJ2-3 and V is TRBV6-5; 8 bases are shared with TRBD2. V was clipped by 6 bases and J by 0 bases; unmatched bases: 2. Germline loops: CDR1 MNHEY, CDR2 SVGAGI. This CDR3 has 14 residues. CDR3 residues: CASSLAGSTDTQYF. As DNA, the CDR3 is TGTGCCAGCAGCTTAGCGGGGAGCACAGATACGCAGTATTTT.

The V gene is TRBV30, the J gene TRBJ1-4; TRBD1 might be the D (6 bases). The CDR3 has 14 residues. CDR1 GTSNPN and CDR2 SVGIG come from the germline V gene (reference sequence). Trimming took off 4 bases at V and 3 bases at J, with 12 bases between the two ends. The chain's CDR3 is CAWNADSSNEKLFF. CDR3 bases: TGTGCCTGGAATGCGGACAGCTCTAATGAAAAACTGTTTTTT.

The chain recombines TRBV10-1 with TRBJ1-6; no clear D gene. The CDR3 contains 15 residues. The V gene's germline CDR1 is WNHNN and CDR2 SYGVQD (reference sequence). Between the trimmed V and J ends, which lost 8 bases and 2 bases, there was a span of 13 bases. In DNA form, the CDR3 reads TGCGCCAGCTCTGGAGGTCCGCCCTATAATTCACCCCTCCACTTT. Its protein product is CASSGGPPYNSPLHF.